The clone carrying this T cell receptor (beta chain) was seen a handful of times. The data are from a study of blood T cell repertoires in COVID-19. Profiled with immunoSEQ multiplex PCR; TCRdb holds only in-frame clones, not every one. The table includes approximately 140,000 clones, roughly 88% detected once. Germline V gene sequence: CDR1 SGHRS, CDR2 YFSETQ. The CDR3 is made up of 14 amino acids. Deletions cut 5 bases from V and 3 bases from J, with 14 bases between. This receptor was identified in a woman aged 55-75 years with acute or convalescent COVID-19. The sample comprised peripheral blood. The V call is TRBV5-1, the J call TRBJ1-2, with D tentatively TRBD1 (5 bases). The CDR3: CASRAGGADYGYTF. As DNA, the CDR3 is TGCGCCAGCAGGGCCGGCGGGGCTGACTATGGCTACACCTTC.